This TCR beta chain was recovered during a study of technical replicates of blood from a few donors. TCRdb's copy holds only in-frame clones and misses some; the assay was immunoSEQ multiplex PCR. The repertoire holds about 49,000 clones, with 90% to 95% as singletons. The CDR3 is made up of 14 amino acids. V was clipped by 6 bases and J by 4 bases; unmatched bases: 7. From germline, CDR1 is MNHNY and CDR2 SVGAGI (reference sequence). The receptor was derived from a human donor in good health. Some clones in this sample may be carry-over from other donors' samples. The sequenced sample was PBMCs. The chain carries TRBV6-6 and TRBJ1-2, with 8 positions matching TRBD1. The CDR3: CASSYDRGPYGYTF. DNA for the CDR3: TGTGCCAGCAGCTACGACAGGGGACCCTATGGCTACACCTTC.